The clone carrying this T cell receptor beta chain was seen only once. The antigen is not known. These data come from a study of beta chain features in type 1 diabetes. Study-level results: Among patients with Type 1 diabetes, TCRB CDR3s were moderately but significantly shorter in every one of the four CD4+ subsets.

Reverse transcription of all isolated RNA meant that expressed TCRB transcripts were sequenced. Repertoires were generated with immunoSEQ multiplex PCR, while TCRdb's copy carries only in-frame clones and drops some. The data contain about 660,000 clones, over 13% of them singletons. The germline V and J ends were trimmed by 0 bases and 1 base, with 13 bases remaining between them. This CDR3 comprises 16 residues. The germline V gene has CDR1 LNHNV and CDR2 YYDKDF (reference sequence). The J gene is TRBJ2-7, the V gene TRBV15; D not resolved. The receptor was isolated from a man younger than 35 with type 1 diabetes. Sequences were obtained from naive CD4+ T cells from blood. The CDR3 loop reads CATSRDVGPPSYEQYF. CDR3 bases: TGTGCCACCAGCAGAGACGTAGGACCGCCGTCCTACGAGCAGTACTTC. Looking up the rest from reference TRBV15 and TRBJ2-7 gives the full variable domain: DAMVIQNPRYQVTQFGKPVTLSCSQTLNHNVMYWYQQKSSQAPKLLFHYYDKDFNNEADTPDNFQSRRPNTSFCFLDIRSPGLGDTAMYLCATSRDVGPPSYEQYFGPGTRLTVT.